This TCR beta chain is drawn from a study of neoadjuvant anti-PD-1 for oral cavity cancer. The V gene lost 6 bases and the J gene lost 0 bases, with 20 bases spanning the gap. CDR3 size: 17 residues. Germline-derived CDR1 and CDR2 are WSHSY and SAAADI. The table came from immunoSEQ multiplex PCR; TCRdb's copy has only in-frame clones and leaves some out. The table has under 9,500 clones, 66% seen once. The chain carries TRBV10-2 and TRBJ1-1; tentatively, D is TRBD1 (5 bases). This specimen was tumor tissue, taken before nivolumab (anti-PD-1) treatment. This sequence was found in a person aged 40-85 years with oral cavity squamous cell carcinoma. This CDR3 is CASRPNRNAPMNTEAFF. The CDR3 coding sequence is TGCGCCAGCAGGCCAAACAGGAACGCCCCAATGAACACTGAAGCTTTCTTT.